This entry describes one T cell receptor beta chain. This sample is drawn from a study of cytomegalovirus exposure and HLA in healthy donors. V lost 8 bases to trimming and J lost 0 bases; unmatched junction nucleotides: 22. This CDR3 is built from 20 residues. Germline assignment: CDR1 MNHEY and CDR2 SMNVEV (reference sequence). 13 Jbeta primers and 60 Vbeta primers were used for the PCR. Using immunoSEQ multiplex PCR, the repertoire was profiled, and TCRdb retains in-frame clones only, with some absent. This table has fewer than 180,000 clones, roughly 80% appearing once. The V gene is TRBV27, the J gene TRBJ1-5; TRBD1 agrees at 7 bases. This TCR derives from a human donor in good health. Sequencing was done on a sample of PBMCs. CDR3 DNA: TGTGCCAGCGCTCTTTTGGGACAGAATTATACCAGCTATAGCAATCAGCCCCAGCATTTT. Its translation is CASALLGQNYTSYSNQPQHF.